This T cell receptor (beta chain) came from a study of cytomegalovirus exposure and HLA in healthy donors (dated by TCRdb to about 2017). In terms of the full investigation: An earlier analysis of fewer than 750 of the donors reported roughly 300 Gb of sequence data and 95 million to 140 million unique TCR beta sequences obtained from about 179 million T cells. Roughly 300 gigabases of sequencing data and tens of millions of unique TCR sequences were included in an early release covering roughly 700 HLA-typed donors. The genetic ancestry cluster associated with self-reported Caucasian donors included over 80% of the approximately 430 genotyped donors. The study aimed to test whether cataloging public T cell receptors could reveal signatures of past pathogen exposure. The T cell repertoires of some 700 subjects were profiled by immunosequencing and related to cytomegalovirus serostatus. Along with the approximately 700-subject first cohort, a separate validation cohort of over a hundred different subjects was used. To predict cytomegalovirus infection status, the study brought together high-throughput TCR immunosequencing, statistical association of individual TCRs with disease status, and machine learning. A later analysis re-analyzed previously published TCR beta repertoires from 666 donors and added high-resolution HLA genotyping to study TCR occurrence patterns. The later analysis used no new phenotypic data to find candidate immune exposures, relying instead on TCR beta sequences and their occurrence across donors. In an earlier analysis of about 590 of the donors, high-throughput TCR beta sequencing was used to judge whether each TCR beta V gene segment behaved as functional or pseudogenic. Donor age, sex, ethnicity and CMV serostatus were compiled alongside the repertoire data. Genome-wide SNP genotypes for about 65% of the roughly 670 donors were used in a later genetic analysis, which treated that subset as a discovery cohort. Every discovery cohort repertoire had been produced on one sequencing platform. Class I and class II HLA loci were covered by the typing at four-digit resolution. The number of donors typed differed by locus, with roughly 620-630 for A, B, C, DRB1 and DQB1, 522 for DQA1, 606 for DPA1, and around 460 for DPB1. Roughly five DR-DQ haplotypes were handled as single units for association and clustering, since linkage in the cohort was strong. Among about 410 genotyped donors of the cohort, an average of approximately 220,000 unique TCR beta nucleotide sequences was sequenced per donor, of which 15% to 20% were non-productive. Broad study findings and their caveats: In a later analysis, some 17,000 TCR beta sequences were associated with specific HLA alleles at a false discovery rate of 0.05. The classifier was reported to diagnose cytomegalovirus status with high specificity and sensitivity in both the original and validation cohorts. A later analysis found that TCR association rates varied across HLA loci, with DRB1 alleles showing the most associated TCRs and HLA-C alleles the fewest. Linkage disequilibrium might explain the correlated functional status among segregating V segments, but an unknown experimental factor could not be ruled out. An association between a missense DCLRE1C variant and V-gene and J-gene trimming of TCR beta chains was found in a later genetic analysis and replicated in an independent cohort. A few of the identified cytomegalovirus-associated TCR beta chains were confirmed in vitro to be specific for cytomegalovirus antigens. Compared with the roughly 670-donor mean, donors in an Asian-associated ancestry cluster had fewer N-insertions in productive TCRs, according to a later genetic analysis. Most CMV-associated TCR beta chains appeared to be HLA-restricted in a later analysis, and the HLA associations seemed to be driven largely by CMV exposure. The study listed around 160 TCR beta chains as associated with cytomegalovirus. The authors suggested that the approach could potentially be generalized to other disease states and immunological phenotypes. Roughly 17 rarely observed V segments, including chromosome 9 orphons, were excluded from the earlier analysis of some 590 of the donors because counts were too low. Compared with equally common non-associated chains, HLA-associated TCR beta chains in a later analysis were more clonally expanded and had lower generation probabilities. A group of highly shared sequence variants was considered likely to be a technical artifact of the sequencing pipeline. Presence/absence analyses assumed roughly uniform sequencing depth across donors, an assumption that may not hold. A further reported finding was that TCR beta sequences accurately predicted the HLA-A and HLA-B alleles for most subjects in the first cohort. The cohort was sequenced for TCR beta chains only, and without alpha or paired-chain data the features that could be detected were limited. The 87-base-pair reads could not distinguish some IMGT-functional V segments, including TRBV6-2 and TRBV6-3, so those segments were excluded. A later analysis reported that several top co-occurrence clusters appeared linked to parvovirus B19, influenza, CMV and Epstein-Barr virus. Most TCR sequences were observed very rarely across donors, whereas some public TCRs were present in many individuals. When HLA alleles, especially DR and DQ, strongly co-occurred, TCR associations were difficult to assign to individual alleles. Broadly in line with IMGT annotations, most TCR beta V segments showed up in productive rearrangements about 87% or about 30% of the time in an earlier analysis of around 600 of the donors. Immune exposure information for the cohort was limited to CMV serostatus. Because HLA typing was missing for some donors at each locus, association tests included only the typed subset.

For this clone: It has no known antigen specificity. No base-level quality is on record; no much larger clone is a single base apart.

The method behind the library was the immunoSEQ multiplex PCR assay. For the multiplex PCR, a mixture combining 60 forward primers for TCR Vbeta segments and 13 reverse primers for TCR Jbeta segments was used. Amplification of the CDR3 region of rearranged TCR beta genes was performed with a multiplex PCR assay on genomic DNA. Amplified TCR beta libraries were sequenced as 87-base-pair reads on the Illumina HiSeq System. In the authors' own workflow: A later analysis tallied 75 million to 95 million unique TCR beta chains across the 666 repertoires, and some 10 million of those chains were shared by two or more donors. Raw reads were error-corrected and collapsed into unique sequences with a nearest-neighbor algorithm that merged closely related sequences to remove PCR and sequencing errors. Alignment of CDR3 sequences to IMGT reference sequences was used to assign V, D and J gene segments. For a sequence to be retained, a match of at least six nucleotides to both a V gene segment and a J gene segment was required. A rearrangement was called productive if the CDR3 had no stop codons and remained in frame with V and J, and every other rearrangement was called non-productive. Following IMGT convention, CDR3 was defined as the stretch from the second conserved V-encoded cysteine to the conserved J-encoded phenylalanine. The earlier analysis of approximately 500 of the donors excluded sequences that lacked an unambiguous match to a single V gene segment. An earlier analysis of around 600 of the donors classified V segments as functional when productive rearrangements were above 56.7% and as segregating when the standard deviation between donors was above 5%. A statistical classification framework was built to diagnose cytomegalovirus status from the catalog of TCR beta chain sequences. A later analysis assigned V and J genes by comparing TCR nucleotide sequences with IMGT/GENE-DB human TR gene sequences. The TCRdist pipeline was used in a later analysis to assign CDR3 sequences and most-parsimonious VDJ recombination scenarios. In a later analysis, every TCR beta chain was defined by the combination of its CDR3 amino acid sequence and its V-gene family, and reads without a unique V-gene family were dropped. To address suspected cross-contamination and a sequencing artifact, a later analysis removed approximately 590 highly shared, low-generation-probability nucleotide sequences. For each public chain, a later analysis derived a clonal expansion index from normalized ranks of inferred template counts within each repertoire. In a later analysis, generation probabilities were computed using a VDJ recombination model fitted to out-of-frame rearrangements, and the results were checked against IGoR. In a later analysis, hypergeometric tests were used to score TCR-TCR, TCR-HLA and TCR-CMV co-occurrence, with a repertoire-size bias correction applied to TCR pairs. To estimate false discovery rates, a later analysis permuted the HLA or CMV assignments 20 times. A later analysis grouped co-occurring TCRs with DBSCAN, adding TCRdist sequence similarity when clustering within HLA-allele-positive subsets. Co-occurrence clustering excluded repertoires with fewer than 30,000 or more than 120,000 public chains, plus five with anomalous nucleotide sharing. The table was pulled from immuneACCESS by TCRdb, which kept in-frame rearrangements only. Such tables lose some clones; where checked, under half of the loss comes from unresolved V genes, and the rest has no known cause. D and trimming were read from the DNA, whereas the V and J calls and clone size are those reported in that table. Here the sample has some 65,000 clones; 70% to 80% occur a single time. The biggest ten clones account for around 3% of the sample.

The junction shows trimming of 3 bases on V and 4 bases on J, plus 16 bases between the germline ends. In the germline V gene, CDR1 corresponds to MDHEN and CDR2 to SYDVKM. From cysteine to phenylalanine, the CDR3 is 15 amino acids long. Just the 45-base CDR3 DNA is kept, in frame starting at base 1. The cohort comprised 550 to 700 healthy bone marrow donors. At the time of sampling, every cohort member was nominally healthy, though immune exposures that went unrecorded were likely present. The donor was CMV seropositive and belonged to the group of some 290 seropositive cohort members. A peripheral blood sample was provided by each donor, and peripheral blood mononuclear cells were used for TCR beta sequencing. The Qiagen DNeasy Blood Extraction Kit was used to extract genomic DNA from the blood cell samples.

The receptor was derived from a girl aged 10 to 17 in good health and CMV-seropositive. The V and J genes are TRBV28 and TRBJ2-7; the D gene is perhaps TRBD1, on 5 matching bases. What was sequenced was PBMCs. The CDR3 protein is CASSFQGQTLYEQYF. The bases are TGTGCCAGCAGTTTCCAGGGCCAAACTTTATACGAGCAGTACTTC.